The 22 T cell receptor beta chains below were found in one sample sequenced in a study of cytomegalovirus exposure and HLA in healthy donors. The primer mix had 60 Vbeta and 13 Jbeta primers. The method was immunoSEQ multiplex PCR; TCRdb's version includes in-frame clones alone and lacks a portion of them. The sample carries roughly 150,000 clones, around 85% recorded once. The sequencing sample was made of PBMCs. Receptors originate from a male donor in good health and CMV-seronegative.

This CDR3 reads CASSRQASNQPQHF. CDR3 DNA: TGTGCCAGCAGCCGACAGGCTAGCAATCAGCCCCAGCATTTT. The chain carries TRBV7-2 and TRBJ1-5; perhaps TRBD1 as D (6 bases). Trimming left V 5 bases short and J 0 bases short, with 8 bases between. The V gene's germline CDR1 is SGHTA and CDR2 FQGNSA. This CDR3 has 14 residues.

In DNA form, the CDR3 reads TGTGCCAGCAGCTTGGCGGGGAGGGAAGTGAGTTATGGCTACACCTTC. Protein: CASSLAGREVSYGYTF. V is TRBV5-5 and J is TRBJ1-2; D call uncertain. The CDR3 is 16 residues long. Germline loops: CDR1 SGHKS, CDR2 YYEKEE (reference sequence). V was clipped by 0 bases and J by 5 bases, with 17 bases between them.

The gene calls are TRBV19 and TRBJ1-2, with 8 bases aligning to TRBD1. V was clipped by 0 bases and J by 5 bases; unmatched bases: 11. The CDR3 has 17 residues. Germline loops: CDR1 LNHDA, CDR2 SQIVND (reference sequence). The CDR3 sequence is CASSIDPARQGRYGYTF. CDR3 in DNA: TGTGCCAGTAGTATAGATCCCGCCCGACAGGGGAGGTATGGCTACACCTTC. Based on the CDR3 plus reference TRBV19 and TRBJ1-2, the full variable domain is DGGITQSPKYLFRKEGQNVTLSCEQNLNHDAMYWYRQDPGQGLRLIYYSQIVNDFQKGDIAEGYSVSREKKESFPLTVTSAQKNPTAFYLCASSIDPARQGRYGYTFGSGTRLTVV.

This clone appeared a single time. V and J are TRBV18 and TRBJ1-1; a possible D gene is TRBD1 (5 bases). Trimming pared 2 bases from V and 4 bases from J, leaving 11 bases between. This CDR3 has 14 residues. The germline V gene has CDR1 KGHSH and CDR2 LQKENI. The CDR3 DNA reads as TGTGCCAGCTCACCAAGGGGTTTCGGCACTGAAGCTTTCTTT. It specifies CASSPRGFGTEAFF.

This chain uses TRBV29-1 with TRBJ2-7, with D maybe TRBD2 (7 bases). Germline assignment: CDR1 SQVTM and CDR2 ANQGSEA. The CDR3 totals 13 residues. Trimming cost V 7 bases and J 7 bases, with 20 bases left between them. The CDR3 spells CSAHGIGGREQYF. The CDR3 DNA reads TGCAGCGCCCATGGTATCGGGGGGCGGGAGCAGTACTTC.

This rearrangement joins TRBV5-6 to TRBJ2-7; 9 bases line up with TRBD1. V lost 4 bases, J lost 6 bases, and 5 bases stayed unmatched. CDR1 SGHDT and CDR2 YYEEEE come from the germline V gene. CDR3 size: 13 residues. The chain's CDR3 is CASSRGTGLEQYF. CDR3 nucleotides: TGTGCCAGCAGCCGGGGGACAGGGCTCGAGCAGTACTTC.

Only one count was recorded for this clone. The chain has TRBV28 and TRBJ1-5; perhaps TRBD1 as D (5 bases). The ends were cut back, 7 bases at V and 3 bases at J, with 10 bases in the middle. The CDR3 is 13 amino acids. Germline CDR1 reads MDHEN; CDR2 reads SYDVKM. This CDR3 reads CASIGHPNQPQHF. The CDR3 DNA follows: TGTGCCAGCATTGGACACCCCAATCAGCCCCAGCATTTT.

The chain uses TRBV5-1 and TRBJ1-2; tentatively, D is TRBD1 (6 bases). Trimming left V 4 bases short and J 0 bases short, with 13 bases between. The CDR3 length is 15 residues. CDR1 and CDR2 from the germline V gene are SGHRS and YFSETQ. The CDR3 loop is CASSLGGQSNYGYTF. The CDR3 nucleotides are TGCGCCAGCAGCCTCGGGGGGCAATCTAACTATGGCTACACCTTC.

The rearrangement uses TRBV19 and TRBJ1-1; D call uncertain. Germline V gene data show CDR1 as LNHDA and CDR2 as SQIVND (reference sequence). With 3 bases removed from V and 2 bases from J, the gap between germline ends came to 10 bases. CDR3 length: 14 residues. The CDR3: CASSMTRRNTEAFF. CDR3 DNA sequence: TGTGCCAGTAGTATGACACGCCGAAACACTGAAGCTTTCTTT.

The chain is built from TRBV5-1 and TRBJ1-2; 7 bases are a match to TRBD1. Germline-derived CDR1 and CDR2 are SGHRS and YFSETQ. Trimming removed 1 base from V and 6 bases from J; junction bases left unmatched: 3. The CDR3 covers 13 residues. CDR3 coding DNA: TGCGCCAGCAGCTTGATGACAGGGAATGGCTACACCTTC. It translates to CASSLMTGNGYTF.

The chain employs TRBV4-3 and TRBJ1-2; tentatively, D is TRBD1 (5 bases). The CDR3 totals 15 residues. V was trimmed by 5 bases and J by 3 bases, leaving 16 bases between them. CDR1 and CDR2 (germline): LGHNA, YSLEER. CDR3 residues: CASSRWGGEDYGYTF. The CDR3 nucleotides read TGCGCCAGCAGCAGATGGGGGGGTGAGGACTATGGCTACACCTTC.

The chain has TRBV6-1 and TRBJ2-7, with TRBD2 as a possible D gene (5 bases). V lost 4 bases to trimming and J lost 5 bases, with 15 bases between them. Germline lookup yields CDR1 MNHNS and CDR2 SASEGT. The CDR3 sequence is 14 residues long. DNA of the CDR3: TGTGCCAGCAGTGGGCGGGCAGGACGTAACGAGCAGTACTTC. Its protein product is CASSGRAGRNEQYF.

This chain connects TRBV20-1 to TRBJ1-2; unclear D gene. The CDR3 is made up of 10 amino acids. The V end was cut by 1 base, the J end by 8 bases, with 5 bases between. Germline assignment: CDR1 DFQATT and CDR2 SNEGSKA (reference sequence). The CDR3 region is CSARGEGYTF. In nucleotides, the CDR3 is TGCAGTGCTAGAGGAGAAGGCTACACCTTC.

The chain is built from TRBV15 and TRBJ2-5; 7 bases line up with TRBD1. The CDR3 has 16 amino acids. Germline-derived CDR1 and CDR2 are LNHNV and YYDKDF (reference sequence). V lost 5 bases to trimming and J lost 2 bases; unmatched junction nucleotides: 11. CDR3 sequence: CATSPDTGVGQETQYF. CDR3 nucleotides: TGTGCCACCAGCCCGGATACAGGGGTGGGTCAAGAGACCCAGTACTTC.

The rearrangement uses TRBV12-5 and TRBJ2-7, with 8 nucleotides matching TRBD1. CDR3 length: 16 amino acids. Germline V lookup: CDR1 LGHNT, CDR2 FRNRAP. The J segment lost 4 bases and the V segment lost 5 bases, leaving 13 bases of the junction unmatched. The CDR3 loop reads CASGPTAPDRVYEQYF. CDR3 nucleotides: TGTGCTAGTGGTCCCACCGCCCCGGACAGGGTTTACGAGCAGTACTTC.

This chain links TRBV19 with TRBJ1-1, with 12 bases fitting TRBD1. The CDR3 spans 13 residues. CDR1 and CDR2 (germline): LNHDA, SQIVND (reference sequence). V lost 6 bases and J lost 8; bases outside the gene matches: 4. The CDR3 sequence: CASSLGQGAEAFF. The CDR3, as DNA: TGTGCCAGTAGCCTGGGACAGGGGGCAGAAGCTTTCTTT.

The V gene is TRBV25-1, the J gene TRBJ2-2; 9 positions agree with TRBD1. This CDR3 contains 15 residues. J was trimmed by 3 bases and V by 8 bases; bases with no gene match: 7. Germline lookup yields CDR1 MGHDK and CDR2 SYGVNS. CDR3 sequence (DNA): TGTGCCAGCGCCACAGGGGGCACCTACACCGGGGAGCTGTTTTTT. Protein: CASATGGTYTGELFF.

This clone was observed a handful of times. As DNA, the CDR3 is TGCGCCAGCAGCCAAGACACCGGGAAGTATTCACCCCTCCACTTT. This codes for CASSQDTGKYSPLHF. The rearrangement joins TRBV4-3 to TRBJ1-6; D is unresolved. Germline values: CDR1 LGHNA, CDR2 YSLEER. The CDR3 spans 15 residues. With 0 bases removed from V and 8 bases from J, the gap between germline ends came to 11 bases.

The chain employs TRBV19 and TRBJ1-1, with 10 bases aligning to TRBD1. In germline, CDR1 is LNHDA, CDR2 SQIVND (reference sequence). CDR3 size: 15 residues. J lost 11 bases, V lost 5 bases, and 14 bases had no gene match. CDR3 nucleotide sequence: TGTGCCAGTAGTCAGGACTCCGGGACAGGGGATGAGGCTTTCTTT. It encodes CASSQDSGTGDEAFF.

This rearrangement joins TRBV9 to TRBJ2-1, with 8 bases identical to TRBD2. CDR1 is SGDLS and CDR2 is YYNGEE in the germline V gene. CDR3 length: 17 residues. V was pared by 0 bases and J by 6 bases, with 11 bases of the junction left unmatched. The chain's CDR3 is CASSVVGGAGAFNEQFF. The CDR3 region has the DNA TGTGCCAGCAGCGTAGTGGGTGGAGCGGGGGCCTTCAATGAGCAGTTCTTC.

The V and J genes are TRBV6-6 and TRBJ1-2; D is possibly TRBD1 (6 bases). Germline V gene data show CDR1 as MNHNY and CDR2 as SVGAGI (reference sequence). Trimming removed 5 bases at V and 10 bases at J, with 14 bases between. There are 12 residues in the CDR3. CDR3 nucleotides: TGTGCCAGCAGTCATGATACAGGGACCTACACCTTC. Its protein product is CASSHDTGTYTF.

The rearrangement links TRBV10-3 to TRBJ1-2, with D possibly matching TRBD1 (5 bases). V lost 10 bases, J lost 3 bases, and 9 bases lay in between. Germline values: CDR1 ENHRY, CDR2 SYGVKD. CDR3 length: 11 amino acids. CDR3 DNA sequence: TGTGCCACCGACAGTTACTATGGCTACACCTTC. Encoded protein: CATDSYYGYTF.